The 5 T cell receptor beta chains reported below all come from one sample, sequenced in a study of immune evolution from preneoplasia to lung adenocarcinoma. Assay: immunoSEQ multiplex PCR; the TCRdb copy retains only in-frame clones and omits some. This sample has several thousand clones; approximately 85% occur once, and the top ten carry 5.8%. The sample consisted of FFPE minimally invasive lung adenocarcinoma tissue. These receptors were taken from a person aged 65 to 85 with lung adenocarcinoma.

This clone was counted once. This rearrangement joins TRBV7-9 to TRBJ2-1; possible D gene TRBD1, 6 bases. The V gene lost 8 bases and the J gene lost 8 bases, with 19 bases spanning the gap. This CDR3 comprises 14 residues. Germline V gene sequence: CDR1 SEHNR, CDR2 FQNEAQ (reference sequence). The CDR3 sequence: CASEENLGGDEQFF. CDR3 bases: TGTGCCAGCGAGGAGAACCTTGGGGGCGATGAGCAGTTCTTC.

J is TRBJ1-4 and V is TRBV30; D is unclear. Germline values: CDR1 GTSNPN, CDR2 SVGIG (reference sequence). CDR3 length equals 14 residues. V was trimmed by 5 bases and J by 4 bases, leaving 14 bases between them. The DNA of the CDR3 is TGTGCCTGGGGAATTCAGACCCATAATGAAAAACTGTTTTTT. Translation gives CAWGIQTHNEKLFF.

This clone was counted a single time. The rearrangement joins TRBV7-2 to TRBJ2-1, with TRBD1 matching 8 bases. After removal of 0 bases from V and 4 bases from J, the junction contained 2 bases not matched to a gene. Germline V lookup: CDR1 SGHTA, CDR2 FQGNSA. This CDR3 spans 15 amino acids. In nucleotides, the CDR3 is TGTGCCAGCAGCTTAGCATGGACAGGGTACAATGAGCAGTTCTTC. Amino acid sequence: CASSLAWTGYNEQFF.

A few counts support this clone. The rearrangement uses TRBV4-2 and TRBJ1-1, with TRBD1 identical over 8 bases. This CDR3 has 17 residues. The junction had 6 bases not matched to a gene; V was cut back by 0 bases and J by 0 bases. Germline V gives CDR1 LGHNA, CDR2 YNFKEQ. The CDR3 spells CASSQDPQGAMNTEAFF. The DNA of the CDR3 is TGTGCCAGCAGCCAAGATCCGCAGGGGGCGATGAACACTGAAGCTTTCTTT.

The chain has TRBV15 and TRBJ2-6; no clear D gene. Trimming pared 0 bases from V and 0 bases from J, leaving 6 bases between. The CDR3 loop spans 16 amino acids. Germline loops: CDR1 LNHNV, CDR2 YYDKDF (reference sequence). The CDR3 reads CATSRDLASGANVLTF. CDR3 nucleotide sequence: TGTGCCACCAGCAGAGATCTGGCCTCTGGGGCCAACGTCCTGACTTTC.